A selection of T cell receptor beta chains follows, all from one sample in a study of blood T cell repertoires in COVID-19. The method was immunoSEQ multiplex PCR; TCRdb's version includes in-frame clones alone and lacks a portion of them. The sample contains about 44,000 clones, 80% to 90% of which appear only once. Sequenced input: peripheral blood. These receptors all come from a human donor in a cohort sampled during active COVID-19. Each CDR3 is given with its conserved first and last residue. The order of the fields is V gene, clone size, J gene, D gene, CDR3 protein, CDR3 DNA. D genes are given only for firm matches. A clone size is listed for some rows: how often the clone was seen (once, few, many), or a class if it is expanded.

>TRBV19|once|TRBJ1-1|NA
CASSIDPYRATNTEAFF
TGTGCCAGTAGTATAGACCCTTACAGGGCCACGAACACTGAAGCTTTCTTT
>TRBV9|NA|TRBJ1-4|NA
CASSVEAWNEKLFF
TGTGCCAGCAGCGTCGAAGCTTGGAATGAAAAACTGTTTTTT
>TRBV7-2|once|TRBJ2-1|NA
CASSSQNLYNEQFF
TGTGCCAGCAGCTCCCAGAACCTCTACAATGAGCAGTTCTTC
>TRBV7-9|NA|TRBJ2-1|TRBD1
CASSNRDRGRDEQFF
TGTGCCAGCAGCAACCGGGACAGGGGTCGTGATGAGCAGTTCTTC
>TRBV15|NA|TRBJ1-4|NA
CATSSGGFEKLFF
TGTGCCACCAGCAGTGGCGGGTTTGAAAAACTGTTTTTT
>TRBV5-6|NA|TRBJ2-1|TRBD2
CASSLRLAGGLQFF
TGTGCCAGCAGCTTGCGGCTAGCGGGGGGACTACAGTTCTTC
>TRBV18|NA|TRBJ1-4|TRBD1
CASSPIRGRVGENEKLFF
TGTGCCAGCTCACCAATAAGGGGGCGTGTTGGGGAGAATGAAAAACTGTTTTTT
>TRBV30|NA|TRBJ2-5|NA
CAWSVPPGKRETQYF
TGTGCCTGGAGTGTTCCTCCAGGTAAACGGGAGACCCAGTACTTC
>TRBV6-2/TRBV6-3|NA|TRBJ2-2|NA
CASSFPGLGELFF
TGTGCCAGCAGTTTTCCAGGGCTGGGGGAGCTGTTTTTT
>TRBV30|NA|TRBJ1-2|NA
CAIEGYTF
TGCGCTATAGAAGGCTACACCTTC
>TRBV18|NA|TRBJ2-2|NA
CASSRGTTNTGELFF
TGTGCCAGCTCACGCGGGACGACGAACACCGGGGAGCTGTTTTTT
>TRBV14|NA|TRBJ1-6|NA
CASSFSAGHNSPLHF
TGTGCCAGCAGCTTCTCGGCAGGGCATAATTCACCCCTCCACTTT
>TRBV10-2|NA|TRBJ2-6|TRBD1
CASSDFFGGQGGTGANVLTF
TGCGCCAGCAGTGACTTTTTTGGGGGACAGGGGGGGACTGGGGCCAACGTCCTGACTTTC
>TRBV6-6|NA|TRBJ1-1|TRBD1
CASKTGGRTEAFF
TGTGCCAGCAAAACAGGGGGTAGGACTGAAGCTTTCTTT
>TRBV18|NA|TRBJ2-3|TRBD1
CASSRQGITDTQYF
TGTGCCAGCTCCAGACAGGGGATCACAGATACGCAGTATTTT
>TRBV7-2|NA|TRBJ1-6|NA
CASSSDRINSPLHF
TGTGCCAGCAGCTCGGACAGAATTAACTCACCCCTCCACTTT
>TRBV5-4|once|TRBJ2-7|TRBD1
CASSSRDRGIDEQYF
TGTGCCAGCAGCTCCCGGGACAGGGGTATAGACGAGCAGTACTTC